This TCR beta chain was identified during a study of OX40 agonist ivuxolimab in advanced cancers. Turning to the study itself: Every patient in dose escalation had hepatocellular carcinoma, melanoma, renal cell or head and neck cancer. The study's findings and limits: CD4+ T cells averaged fewer expanded clones than CD8+ T cells.

Drawing of blood for sampling happened at baseline, at cycle 4 day 1, and at cycle 7 day 1. Sequenced by immunoSEQ multiplex PCR; TCRdb stores in-frame clones only, minus some. Here the sample spans under 100,000 clones, less than 85% being singletons. CDR3 length: 15 amino acids. Germline trimming cut 5 bases from V and 5 bases from J; bases unmatched to any gene: 9. Germline CDR1 reads SEHNR; CDR2 reads FQNEAQ (reference sequence). Note on this clone: The target antigen is unknown.

V is TRBV7-9 and J is TRBJ2-3; 8 bases are a match to TRBD2. The sample here was CD4+ or CD8+ T cells sorted from blood, taken in a trial of the OX40 agonist ivuxolimab. This sequence was found in an adult with an advanced solid tumor such as melanoma, head and neck, liver or kidney cancer. CDR3 region: CASSPRERGLDTQYF. CDR3 in DNA: TGTGCCAGCAGCCCACGGGAGCGGGGGTTAGATACGCAGTATTTT. Filled out from reference TRBV7-9 and TRBJ2-3, the complete variable domain reads DTGVSQNPRHKITKRGQNVTFRCDPISEHNRLYWYRQTLGQGPEFLTYFQNEAQLEKSRLLSDRFSAERPKGSFSTLEIQRTEQGDSAMYLCASSPRERGLDTQYFGPGTRLTVL.